The next 5 T cell receptor beta chains were all read from a single sample in a study of T cell repertoires in cytomegalovirus infection. TCRdb fed the reads into MiXCR, producing one record per CDR3 protein. The sample lists some 920,000 distinct CDR3 sequences; less than 35% were seen once. Their cognate antigens are unknown. Sample: cultured CD8+ T cells from PBMCs, taken from culture after CMV antigen stimulation. These receptors all stem from a human donor in good health (CMV status not recorded). Some clones in this sample may be carry-over from other donors' samples.

This clonotype has just a few counts. The chain is built from TRBV6-2 or TRBV6-3 and TRBJ2-7; 13 positions match TRBD2. CDR1 is MNHEY, CDR2 SVGEGT, per germline. Trimming took 6 bases from V and 2 from J; bases not matched to a gene: 4. CDR3 length equals 15 residues. CDR3 DNA sequence: TGTGCCAGCAGCCCACTAGCGGGGGGGACCTACGAGCAGTACGTC. Its protein product is CASSPLAGGTYEQYV.

This clonotype has a handful of counts. The chain couples TRBV19 to TRBJ1-5, with D possibly TRBD1 on 6 matching bases. CDR1 and CDR2 (germline): LNHDA, SQIVND (reference sequence). The V end was cut by 7 bases, the J end by 0 bases, with 10 bases between. The CDR3 runs to 14 residues. CDR3 in amino acids: CASKRGYSNQPQHF. The CDR3 nucleotides read TGTGCCAGTAAGAGGGGGTATAGCAATCAGCCCCAGCATTTT.

The chain joins TRBV6-6 to TRBJ1-1, with D unclear. With 2 bases removed from V and 1 base from J, the gap between germline ends came to 17 bases. Germline values: CDR1 MNHNY, CDR2 SVGAGI (reference sequence). There are 17 residues in the CDR3. This CDR3 reads CASSYEGSAVWNTEAFF. Written as DNA, the CDR3 is TGTGCCAGCAGTTACGAGGGTTCAGCGGTTTGGAACACTGAAGCTTTCTTT.

This clonotype has ten or more counts. The V gene is TRBV7-9, the J gene TRBJ1-1; 9 positions agree with TRBD1. With 0 bases clipped from V and 4 bases from J, the junction kept 3 bases outside the gene matches. The length of the CDR3 is 15 residues. Germline CDR1 SEHNR, CDR2 FQNEAQ (reference sequence). For the CDR3, the DNA is TGTGCCAGCAGCTTAGCACAGGGGGCCCGCACTGAAGCTTTCTTT. Translation gives CASSLAQGARTEAFF.

This clonotype was recorded many times. The gene calls are TRBV7-3 and TRBJ2-3; D uncertain. Germline values: CDR1 SGHTA, CDR2 FQGTGA. The CDR3 extends over 13 amino acids. V was shortened by 4 bases and J by 6 bases, with 11 bases between the two germline ends. CDR3 in amino acids: CASSSSFRDTQYF. CDR3 sequence (DNA): TGTGCCAGCAGCTCCTCGTTTCGGGATACGCAGTATTTT.